These 17 T cell receptor beta chains came from one sample sequenced in a study of CD8+ T cells in alopecia areata. Reverse transcribed after extraction, RNA yielded cDNA as the sequencing template. The data were produced by immunoSEQ multiplex PCR, yet TCRdb's version contains in-frame clones alone and is incomplete. The sample consists of some 130,000 clones, roughly 50% of them appearing once. Sequenced here: CD4+ T cells sorted from blood, sampled at week 0. The receptors were gathered from a human donor with alopecia areata.

The chain recombines TRBV7-9 with TRBJ1-2, with D perhaps TRBD1 (5 bases). Trimming took off 1 base at V and 7 bases at J, with 7 bases between the two ends. The CDR3 is 12 amino acids. Germline-derived CDR1 and CDR2 are SEHNR and FQNEAQ (reference sequence). The CDR3 DNA reads TGTGCCAGCAGCTTAGAGCAGGGTGGCTACACCTTC. Encoded protein: CASSLEQGGYTF. Full variable domain (missing parts from reference TRBV7-9 and TRBJ1-2): DTGVSQNPRHKITKRGQNVTFRCDPISEHNRLYWYRQTLGQGPEFLTYFQNEAQLEKSRLLSDRFSAERPKGSFSTLEIQRTEQGDSAMYLCASSLEQGGYTFGSGTRLTVV.

The chain recombines TRBV29-1 with TRBJ2-5, with D unclear. This CDR3 region has 13 residues. Germline CDR1 is SQVTM and CDR2 is ANQGSEA. V was pared by 7 bases and J by 5 bases, with 17 bases between. CDR3 in DNA: TGCAGCGCCCGTTCATTATTCGGGGAGACCCAGTACTTC. Translating gives CSARSLFGETQYF. Complete variable domain (other parts from reference TRBV29-1 and TRBJ2-5): SAVISQKPSRDICQRGTSLTIQCQVDSQVTMMFWYRQQPGQSLTLIATANQGSEATYESGFVIDKFPISRPNLTFSTLTVSNMSPEDSSIYLCSARSLFGETQYFGPGTRLLVL.

This rearrangement joins TRBV11-3 to TRBJ2-4; D unclear. Germline-derived CDR1 and CDR2 are SGHNT and YENEEA. V dropped 5 bases and J dropped 0 bases, with 14 bases sitting between them. The CDR3 contains 16 residues. In DNA form, the CDR3 reads TGTGCCAGCAGCCCCAGTTCGGCACTAGCCAAAAACATTCAGTACTTC. Its protein product is CASSPSSALAKNIQYF.

This clone was recorded a few times. The chain combines TRBV5-1 with TRBJ2-3; tentative D call: TRBD2 (6 bases). Trimming pared 3 bases from V and 2 bases from J, leaving 16 bases between. Germline lookup yields CDR1 SGHRS and CDR2 YFSETQ. The CDR3 runs 16 residues. In nucleotides, the CDR3 is TGCGCCAGCAGCTCCGGAGGGAGGTGGGACACAGATACGCAGTATTTT. This sequence encodes CASSSGGRWDTDTQYF.

With regard to this clone: No DNA is shown, since the ends of the CDR3 on it are uncertain; the CDR3 is the one TCRdb lists. V and J are TRBV11-3 and TRBJ2-7. The CDR3 has 12 residues if both end residues are counted. In germline, CDR1 is SGHNT, CDR2 YENEEA. CDR3 in amino acids: CATYQCSYEQYF.

The chain joins TRBV30 to TRBJ2-7, with no clear D. In germline, CDR1 is GTSNPN, CDR2 SVGIG (reference sequence). The CDR3 consists of 11 residues. Trimming left V 2 bases short and J 6 bases short, with 8 bases between. CDR3 DNA sequence: TGTGCCTGGAGTTGGTGGGGCGAGCAGTACTTC. Its protein product is CAWSWWGEQYF.

This clone showed up just once. The gene calls are TRBV15 and TRBJ2-5; the match to TRBD2 covers 7 bases. Germline lookup yields CDR1 LNHNV and CDR2 YYDKDF (reference sequence). The CDR3 runs to 14 residues. Trimming removed 8 bases from V and 4 bases from J; junction bases left unmatched: 10. CDR3 amino acids: CATATTSRRETQYF. CDR3 nucleotide sequence: TGTGCCACCGCTACGACTAGCCGTCGAGAGACCCAGTACTTC.

This chain joins TRBV5-6 and TRBJ2-5; no definite D call. Germline CDR1 is SGHDT and CDR2 is YYEEEE. There are 12 residues in the CDR3. Trimming removed 1 base at V and 4 bases at J, with 5 bases between. CDR3 sequence: CASSLRAETQYF. The CDR3 nucleotides read TGTGCCAGCAGCTTGCGAGCAGAGACCCAGTACTTC.

This chain connects TRBV7-9 to TRBJ1-5; tentatively, D is TRBD1 (6 bases). Trimming left V 5 bases short and J 5 bases short, with 13 bases between. The CDR3 runs 14 residues. Germline CDR1 is SEHNR and CDR2 is FQNEAQ (reference sequence). CDR3: CASSPGGGHQPQHF. The CDR3, as DNA: TGTGCCAGCAGCCCCGGGGGGGGCCATCAGCCCCAGCATTTT.

In its sample, this clone was seen a few times. The rearrangement links TRBV7-9 to TRBJ2-6, with D possibly TRBD1 on 6 matching bases. V gave up 0 bases and J gave up 0 bases, with 12 bases separating them. The CDR3 runs 18 residues. Germline loops: CDR1 SEHNR, CDR2 FQNEAQ (reference sequence). The CDR3 bases are TGTGCCAGCAGCTTAGCCAAACAGGGCCGCTCTGGGGCCAACGTCCTGACTTTC. Protein sequence: CASSLAKQGRSGANVLTF. Together with reference TRBV7-9 and TRBJ2-6, the CDR3 gives the full variable domain: DTGVSQNPRHKITKRGQNVTFRCDPISEHNRLYWYRQTLGQGPEFLTYFQNEAQLEKSRLLSDRFSAERPKGSFSTLEIQRTEQGDSAMYLCASSLAKQGRSGANVLTFGAGSRLTVL.

Only a few counts were recorded for this clone. The chain uses TRBV6-5 and TRBJ1-2, with D perhaps matching TRBD1 (5 bases). The germline V gene has CDR1 MNHEY and CDR2 SVGAGI. Trimming took off 6 bases at V and 8 bases at J, with 16 bases between the two ends. There are 13 residues in the CDR3. The CDR3 DNA reads as TGTGCCAGCAGGGGGGACCCCGCGTTGGGCTACACCTTC. Protein: CASRGDPALGYTF.

The rearrangement links TRBV19 to TRBJ2-3, with D possibly TRBD1 on 5 matching bases. V lost 4 bases and J lost 1, with 6 bases in between. CDR1 is LNHDA and CDR2 is SQIVND in the germline V gene (reference sequence). The CDR3 covers 13 residues. The CDR3 spells CASSKQGTDTQYF. The CDR3, as DNA: TGTGCCAGTAGTAAACAGGGCACAGATACGCAGTATTTT.

The sample holds a few counts of this clone. The chain carries TRBV29-1 and TRBJ1-1; a weak D match, TRBD1 (5 bases). This CDR3 comprises 14 residues. Germline CDR1 and CDR2: SQVTM and ANQGSEA. V lost 5 bases, J lost 1 base, and 14 bases lay in between. CDR3: CSVLPGPQNTEAFF. The CDR3 bases are TGCAGCGTTCTCCCGGGACCGCAGAACACTGAAGCTTTCTTT.

The V gene is TRBV7-8, the J gene TRBJ2-1; 7 bases agree with TRBD2. J lost 2 bases, V lost 2 bases, and 3 bases had no gene match. Germline loops: CDR1 SGHVS, CDR2 FQNEAQ. This CDR3 contains 15 residues. The CDR3 region is CASSLQRGTYNEQFF. The CDR3 bases are TGTGCCAGCAGCTTACAGCGGGGCACCTACAATGAGCAGTTCTTC. Together with reference TRBV7-8 and TRBJ2-1, the CDR3 gives the full variable domain: GAGVSQSPRYKVAKRGQDVALRCDPISGHVSLFWYQQALGQGPEFLTYFQNEAQLDKSGLPSDRFFAERPEGSVSTLKIQRTQQEDSAVYLCASSLQRGTYNEQFFGPGTRLTVL.

This clone was detected once. J is TRBJ2-7 and V is TRBV11-2; 8 positions agree with TRBD1. With 3 bases clipped from V and 3 bases from J, the junction kept 7 bases outside the gene matches. Germline assignment: CDR1 SGHAT and CDR2 FQNNGV. CDR3 length equals 15 residues. The CDR3 DNA is TGTGCCAGCAGCTTTCCCGGACAGGGAGACTACGAGCAGTACTTC. As protein: CASSFPGQGDYEQYF.

The rearrangement joins TRBV27 to TRBJ1-6, with a possible D match to TRBD1 (6 bases). The V gene's germline CDR1 is MNHEY and CDR2 SMNVEV (reference sequence). V gave up 4 bases and J gave up 5 bases, with 12 bases separating them. The CDR3 totals 15 residues. DNA for the CDR3: TGTGCCAGCAGTTGGGCAGGGGTGGATAATTCACCCCTCCACTTT. This codes for CASSWAGVDNSPLHF.

V is TRBV5-6 and J is TRBJ2-7; D is ambiguous. Trimming left V 1 base short and J 5 bases short, with 19 bases between. The CDR3 extends over 16 amino acids. Germline V CDR1 and CDR2: SGHDT, YYEEEE. This CDR3 is CASSLFTHRTFNEQYF. The CDR3 DNA reads TGTGCCAGCAGCTTGTTTACCCATCGAACATTCAACGAGCAGTACTTC.